This T cell receptor (beta chain) originates from a study of T-cell reconstitution after alpha-beta-depleted transplantation in children (dated by TCRdb to 2015 to 2016). Describing the broader study: Using TCR repertoire profiling, the study followed T-cell immune reconstitution in a quantitative way in children after TCRalphabeta/CD19-depleted allogeneic hematopoietic cell transplantation.

Points on this clonotype: Its antigen target is currently unknown. Base-call qualities are not available, and no considerably larger clone is one nucleotide away.

From its cysteine to its phenylalanine, the CDR3 spans 15 amino acids. The sequence is cut down to CDR3 DNA, 45 bases in frame from base 1. The germline V gene yields MNHEY for CDR1 and SVGEGT for CDR2. Here V drops 5 bases and J drops 4 bases, and the junction holds 10 bases not matched to any gene. Library preparation employed PCR. Sequencing was carried out with an Illumina HiSeq 2500. To normalize quantification of the TCRbeta repertoire, the TCR libraries were built with molecular barcoding that relied on unique molecular identifiers. TCRdb handled the public reads itself, with Q25 trimming in fastp and clone calling in MiXCR, and kept productive beta chains. All rows with the same CDR3 protein become a single entry with the most common DNA and genes. The sample includes 190,000 or so distinct CDR3 sequences, with less than 15% observed a single time. The ten top clones hold less than 15% of the sample.

The clonotype originates from a human donor who donated a stem cell graft to a child with acute lymphoblastic leukemia. The chain links TRBV6-2 or TRBV6-3 with TRBJ2-7, and 8 junction bases match TRBD2. This sample comprised PBMCs from the stem cell graft donor, obtained from the stem cell graft. The DNA sequence follows: TGTGCCAGCAGTGGCCGTGGAGCGGGAGTATACGAGCAGTACTTC. It is translated as CASSGRGAGVYEQYF.